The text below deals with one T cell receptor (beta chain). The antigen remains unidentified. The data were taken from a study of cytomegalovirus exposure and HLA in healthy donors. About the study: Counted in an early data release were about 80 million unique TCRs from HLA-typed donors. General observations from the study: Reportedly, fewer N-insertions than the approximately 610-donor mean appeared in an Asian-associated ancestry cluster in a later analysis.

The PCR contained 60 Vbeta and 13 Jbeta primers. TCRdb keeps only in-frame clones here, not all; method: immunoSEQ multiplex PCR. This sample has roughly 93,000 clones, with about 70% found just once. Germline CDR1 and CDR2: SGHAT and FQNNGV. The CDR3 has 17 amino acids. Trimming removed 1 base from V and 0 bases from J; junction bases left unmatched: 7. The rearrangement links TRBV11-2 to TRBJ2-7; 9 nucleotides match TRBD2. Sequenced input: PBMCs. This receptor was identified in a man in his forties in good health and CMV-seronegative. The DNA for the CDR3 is TGTGCCAGCAGCTTAGTAGCTAGCGGGGTTAGCTCCTACGAGCAGTACTTC. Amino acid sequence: CASSLVASGVSSYEQYF.